Following are 8 T cell receptor beta chains from one sample sequenced in a study of T cell repertoires in cytomegalovirus infection. TCRdb re-derived calls from the reads in MiXCR, one entry per CDR3 protein. The sample shows about 450,000 distinct CDR3 sequences, roughly 30% of them seen only once. What was sequenced was PBMCs. These receptors came from a human donor in good health (CMV status not recorded). Some clones in this sample may be carry-over from other donors' samples.

This clonotype was detected a few times. The chain links TRBV7-9 to TRBJ2-3; no clear D gene. The CDR3 covers 12 residues. Germline CDR1 reads SEHNR; CDR2 reads FQNEAQ (reference sequence). Trimming pared 6 bases from V and 4 bases from J, leaving 8 bases between. CDR3 sequence: CASRLTADTQYF. DNA of the CDR3: TGTGCCAGCAGACTAACTGCAGATACGCAGTATTTT.

The table lists this clonotype with many counts. V gene TRBV7-2 combines with J gene TRBJ2-2; D is undetermined. Germline V lookup: CDR1 SGHTA, CDR2 FQGNSA. The CDR3 length is 14 residues. V dropped 5 bases and J dropped 4 bases, with 11 bases sitting between them. The CDR3: CASSPAVGTGELFF. CDR3 nucleotides: TGTGCCAGCAGCCCAGCCGTCGGCACCGGGGAGCTGTTTTTT.

V usage is TRBV19 and J usage is TRBJ1-2; D is possibly TRBD1 (5 bases). This CDR3 comprises 14 residues. Germline V lookup: CDR1 LNHDA, CDR2 SQIVND (reference sequence). Deletions cut 5 bases from V and 7 bases from J, with 17 bases between. CDR3 region: CASSRAGGRPGYTF. CDR3 nucleotide sequence: TGTGCCAGTAGTCGCGCGGGGGGACGGCCTGGCTACACCTTC.

This clonotype was detected a few times. The chain recombines TRBV10-3 with TRBJ2-7; tentatively, D is TRBD1 or TRBD2 (5 bases each). Germline V gives CDR1 ENHRY, CDR2 SYGVKD. Trimming took 8 bases from V and 3 from J, leaving 11 bases between them. The CDR3 spans 12 residues. The CDR3 is CAIGDPFYEQYF. The CDR3 bases are TGTGCCATCGGGGACCCTTTCTACGAGCAGTACTTC.

Only one count was recorded for this clonotype. A much larger clone sits a single nucleotide away, making a read error possible. DNA for the CDR3: TGTGCCAGAAGCTTAGGCTTTCTTGAAGAAGCTTTCTTT. Amino acid sequence: CARSLGFLEEAFF. The chain combines TRBV7-8 with TRBJ1-1; D not resolved. The CDR3 is 13 residues long. The germline gives CDR1 SGHVS, CDR2 FQNEAQ.

This chain links TRBV19 with TRBJ2-3; D is possibly TRBD2 (6 bases). Trimming left V 7 bases short and J 3 bases short, with 14 bases between. This CDR3 region has 14 residues. Germline V gene sequence: CDR1 LNHDA, CDR2 SQIVND (reference sequence). CDR3 loop: CASKAGYRTDTQYF. In nucleotides, the CDR3 is TGTGCCAGTAAGGCGGGGTATAGGACAGATACGCAGTATTTT.

As regards this clonotype: A much bigger clone sits one base away, suggesting this may be a read error. The gene calls are TRBV4-1 and TRBJ1-1, with D perhaps TRBD1 (5 bases). Germline assignment: CDR1 MGHRA and CDR2 YSYEKL. CDR3 size: 17 residues. CDR3 protein: CASSQDQWPGTNTEALF. The CDR3 bases are TGCGCCAGCAGCCAAGATCAGTGGCCAGGGACGAACACTGAAGCTTTATTT.

The chain has TRBV3-1 and TRBJ2-1; TRBD2 agrees at 9 bases. Losses at the gene ends were 2 bases for V and 8 bases for J; bases not matched to a gene: 13. Germline V gene data show CDR1 as LGHDT and CDR2 as YNNKEL (reference sequence). This CDR3 is 17 amino acids long. The CDR3 spells CASSQRGAGGLFDEQFF. The DNA for the CDR3 is TGTGCCAGCAGCCAAAGGGGTGCGGGGGGGCTATTTGATGAGCAGTTCTTC.